The 9 T cell receptor beta chains listed next were all sequenced from one sample in a study of Ad26.COV2.S vaccination and SARS-CoV-2 variants (dated by TCRdb to the early 2020s). Receptors were amplified or captured by the immunoSEQ multiplex PCR assay. The source is immuneACCESS, and TCRdb retained only in-frame sequences with V and J called. Part of the clones is not carried over; for the studies checked, unresolved V genes explain less than half of this, and the remainder is unexplained. The sample includes about 470,000 clones, with 80% to 95% observed a single time. Around 4.2% of the sample goes to the ten largest clones. This specimen's treatment or condition label, per the study, means: around 19 received Ad26.COV2.S at low or high dose, single or two shots; 5 received placebo; per-sample allocation not given. For vaccine and placebo recipients, the sequenced repertoires came from samples collected on day 63 after the first injection.

Sequencing used peripheral blood, obtained in a trial of Ad26.COV2.S vaccine versus placebo. These receptors were collected from a person between 18 and 59 years old who received the Ad26.COV2.S COVID-19 vaccine or a placebo.

The genes are TRBV7-2 and TRBJ2-5; 7 positions match TRBD2. The CDR3 runs to 16 residues. J lost 1 base, V lost 5 bases, and 10 bases had no gene match. The germline gives CDR1 SGHTA, CDR2 FQGNSA. CDR3 sequence (DNA): TGTGCCAGCAGCCCGAACCCGGGACTATTCCAAGAGACCCAGTACTTC. Protein sequence: CASSPNPGLFQETQYF.

The table lists this clone with a few counts. V usage is TRBV3-1 (or the pseudogene TRBV3-2) and J usage is TRBJ1-6, with TRBD1 matching 7 bases. Germline lookup yields CDR1 LGHDT and CDR2 YNNKEL (reference sequence). The CDR3 is 13 amino acids. V was clipped by 3 bases and J by 10 bases; unmatched bases: 3. Here the CDR3 reads CASSQDRQSPLHF. CDR3 nucleotide sequence: TGTGCCAGCAGCCAGGACAGGCAGTCACCCCTCCACTTT.

V gene TRBV6-2 or TRBV6-3 combines with J gene TRBJ1-5, with D perhaps TRBD1 (5 bases). Germline V gene data show CDR1 as MNHEY and CDR2 as SVGEGT. The V end lost 2 bases, the J end lost 8 bases, and 19 bases lay between the germline ends. This CDR3 contains 16 residues. CDR3 amino acids: CASSYRQGGGWEPQHF. The CDR3 DNA sequence: TGTGCCAGCAGTTACCGCCAAGGCGGGGGATGGGAGCCCCAGCATTTT.

This chain links TRBV29-1 with TRBJ2-3; no definite D call. Per the germline V gene, CDR1 is SQVTM and CDR2 is ANQGSEA. V was clipped by 0 bases and J by 10 bases, with 11 bases between them. This CDR3 contains 12 residues. In DNA form, the CDR3 reads TGCAGCGTTGAAGAAGACCGTGGGGCGCAGTATTTT. Encoded protein: CSVEEDRGAQYF.

The rearrangement links TRBV5-1 to TRBJ2-3; D may be TRBD1 (6 bases). Trimming pared 4 bases from V and 0 bases from J, leaving 18 bases between. Per germline, CDR1 SGHRS and CDR2 YFSETQ. The CDR3 length is 17 residues. Here the CDR3 reads CASSVDSVTSSTDTQYF. The CDR3 DNA is TGCGCCAGCAGCGTGGACAGCGTCACCTCTAGCACAGATACGCAGTATTTT. The full variable domain, completed using reference TRBV5-1 and TRBJ2-3, is KAGVTQTPRYLIKTRGQQVTLSCSPISGHRSVSWYQQTPGQGLQFLFEYFSETQRNKGNFPGRFSGRQFSNSRSEMNVSTLELGDSALYLCASSVDSVTSSTDTQYFGPGTRLTVL.

This clone was seen just once. DNA of the CDR3: TGTGCCAGCAGTTTTCCCGGGACTAGCTTCTACAATGAGCAGTTCTTC. It encodes CASSFPGTSFYNEQFF. The V gene is TRBV28, the J gene TRBJ2-1, with TRBD2 matching 9 bases. The CDR3 contains 16 residues. Trimming removed 3 bases from V and 3 bases from J; junction bases left unmatched: 6. Germline assignment: CDR1 MDHEN and CDR2 SYDVKM.

The chain joins TRBV5-1 to TRBJ2-1; D is unresolved. The CDR3 runs to 16 residues. CDR1 is SGHRS, CDR2 YFSETQ, per germline. V dropped 0 bases and J dropped 0 bases, with 10 bases sitting between them. The CDR3 sequence: CASSLEGGGSYNEQFF. DNA for the CDR3: TGCGCCAGCAGCTTGGAGGGCGGCGGCTCCTACAATGAGCAGTTCTTC.

The J gene is TRBJ2-1, the V gene TRBV7-9; D possibly corresponds to TRBD2 (6 bases). Germline V gene lookup returns CDR1 SEHNR and CDR2 FQNEAQ (reference sequence). The CDR3 length is 17 residues. V was trimmed by 4 bases and J by 4 bases, leaving 20 bases between them. The CDR3 DNA follows: TGTGCCAGCAGCTCACCGTTAACAGGAGGGAATTACAATGAGCAGTTCTTC. Translated, it gives CASSSPLTGGNYNEQFF.

This clone turned up a few times. The chain couples TRBV6-1 to TRBJ1-1, with TRBD1 as a possible D gene (5 bases). The V and J ends lost 3 bases and 1 base respectively, with 12 bases between them. Per the germline V gene, CDR1 is MNHNS and CDR2 is SASEGT. The CDR3 covers 15 residues. The DNA of the CDR3 is TGTGCCAGCAGTGATGTGGGGGTGGGGAACACTGAAGCTTTCTTT. Amino acids: CASSDVGVGNTEAFF.